Listed below are T cell receptor beta chains from one sample, sequenced in a study of shared clonotypes between healthy human individuals. Repertoires were generated with immunoSEQ multiplex PCR, while TCRdb's copy carries only in-frame clones and drops some. This repertoire shows 1.4 million or so clones, approximately 98.5% found once; its top ten account for approximately 0.4%. Sequenced material: naive CD4+ T cells sorted from blood. These receptors originate from a man aged 25-45 years in good health. CDR3s include the opening cysteine and the closing phenylalanine or tryptophan. Fields, in order: D gene, clone size, V gene, J gene, CDR3 DNA, CDR3 protein. D genes are given only for firm matches. The size entry is marked missing in some rows and otherwise reads once, few, many or a size class.

d_gene: .
abundance: .
v_gene: TRBV28
j_gene: TRBJ2-4
CDR3nt: TGTGCCAGCACCCTAGGGGACGATGGCAAAAACATTCAGTACTTC
CDR3aa: CASTLGDDGKNIQYF

d_gene: .
abundance: once
v_gene: TRBV5-5
j_gene: TRBJ1-1
CDR3nt: TGTGCCAGCAGCTTGGCCAGTAGGGGGGGATCCGTTGAAGCTTTCTTT
CDR3aa: CASSLASRGGSVEAFF

d_gene: TRBD2
abundance: .
v_gene: TRBV18
j_gene: TRBJ2-7
CDR3nt: TGTGCCAGCTCACACGGGACTAGCGGTAGTTCCTACGAGCAGTACTTC
CDR3aa: CASSHGTSGSSYEQYF

d_gene: .
abundance: .
v_gene: TRBV5-4
j_gene: TRBJ2-3
CDR3nt: TGTGCCAGCAGAGAGAATAGCGTCGGTACGCAGTATTTT
CDR3aa: CASRENSVGTQYF

d_gene: .
abundance: .
v_gene: TRBV14
j_gene: TRBJ1-1
CDR3nt: TGTGCCAGCAGTATCGGTCAGAACACTGAAGCTTTCTTT
CDR3aa: CASSIGQNTEAFF

d_gene: .
abundance: .
v_gene: TRBV7-2
j_gene: TRBJ2-1
CDR3nt: TGTGCCAGCAGCTTGACAGGAGGGCATGAGCAGTTCTTC
CDR3aa: CASSLTGGHEQFF

d_gene: .
abundance: .
v_gene: TRBV7-9
j_gene: TRBJ2-7
CDR3nt: TGTGCCAGCAGCTTAGTTACAGGGGAGGGCCACGAGCAGTACTTC
CDR3aa: CASSLVTGEGHEQYF

d_gene: .
abundance: .
v_gene: TRBV29-1
j_gene: TRBJ1-1
CDR3nt: TGCAGCGTTGAAGAAGTACAGGTTTACACTGAAGCTTTCTTT
CDR3aa: CSVEEVQVYTEAFF

d_gene: .
abundance: .
v_gene: TRBV29-1
j_gene: TRBJ2-5
CDR3nt: TGCAGCGTTGGGGTGGGGGCGCAGACCCAGTACTTC
CDR3aa: CSVGVGAQTQYF

d_gene: TRBD2
abundance: .
v_gene: TRBV27
j_gene: TRBJ2-3
CDR3nt: TGTGCCAGCAGTCTGACTAGCGGGCGAGGGACAGATACGCAGTATTTT
CDR3aa: CASSLTSGRGTDTQYF

d_gene: .
abundance: .
v_gene: TRBV21-1
j_gene: TRBJ2-7
CDR3nt: TGTGCCAGCAGCAATGGGACAGGGGCGCAGAAGGTGTTTAAGCAGTACTTC
CDR3aa: CASSNGTGAQKVFKQYF

d_gene: TRBD2
abundance: .
v_gene: TRBV6-4
j_gene: TRBJ2-7
CDR3nt: TGTGCCAGCAGTGACTCGAAAGTCCTAGCGGGACCTTACGAGCAGTACTTC
CDR3aa: CASSDSKVLAGPYEQYF

d_gene: TRBD1
abundance: .
v_gene: TRBV5-6
j_gene: TRBJ1-5
CDR3nt: TGTGCCAGCAGTGGACAGGGACGCAATCAGCCCCAGCATTTT
CDR3aa: CASSGQGRNQPQHF

d_gene: .
abundance: .
v_gene: TRBV5-1
j_gene: TRBJ2-7
CDR3nt: TGCGCCAGCAGCTTGGGTCAGGGCCCCTACGAGCAGTACTTC
CDR3aa: CASSLGQGPYEQYF

d_gene: .
abundance: .
v_gene: TRBV25-1
j_gene: TRBJ1-1
CDR3nt: TGTGCCAGCAGTGGGTACGGGGTCGGTTCGGGCGCTGAAGCTTTCTTT
CDR3aa: CASSGYGVGSGAEAFF

d_gene: .
abundance: .
v_gene: TRBV5-8
j_gene: TRBJ2-5
CDR3nt: TGTGCCAGCAGCTTGATGTCTAGCAGTAAAGAGACCCAGTACTTC
CDR3aa: CASSLMSSSKETQYF

d_gene: .
abundance: .
v_gene: TRBV5-1
j_gene: TRBJ2-3
CDR3nt: TGCGCCAGCAGCCCCAATCCCTCTAGCACAGATACGCAGTATTTT
CDR3aa: CASSPNPSSTDTQYF

d_gene: .
abundance: .
v_gene: TRBV7-2
j_gene: TRBJ1-2
CDR3nt: TGTGCCAGCAGCACCCCCTCTGGGGCCGGTGGCTACACCTTC
CDR3aa: CASSTPSGAGGYTF

d_gene: .
abundance: .
v_gene: TRBV27
j_gene: TRBJ2-6
CDR3nt: TGTGCCAGCGGGGTGGGGCGCTCCGGGGCCAACGTCCTGACTTTC
CDR3aa: CASGVGRSGANVLTF

d_gene: .
abundance: .
v_gene: TRBV28
j_gene: TRBJ2-7
CDR3nt: TGTGCCAGCAGTCCCCCCAGGGGGGGTTTGTACTATTTCTTC
CDR3aa: CASSPPRGGLYYFF

d_gene: .
abundance: .
v_gene: TRBV6-6
j_gene: TRBJ2-3
CDR3nt: TGTGCCAGCAGTACGGCCTCCTTACCAAGGGATACGCAGTATTTT
CDR3aa: CASSTASLPRDTQYF

d_gene: TRBD2
abundance: .
v_gene: TRBV28
j_gene: TRBJ2-7
CDR3nt: TGTGCCAGCAGTTTGCCTAGCGGATCCTACGAGCAGTACTTC
CDR3aa: CASSLPSGSYEQYF

d_gene: .
abundance: .
v_gene: TRBV5-4
j_gene: TRBJ2-6
CDR3nt: TGTGCCAGCAGCACCGGGACCTCCGGTGGGGCCAACGTCCTGACTTTC
CDR3aa: CASSTGTSGGANVLTF

d_gene: TRBD2
abundance: .
v_gene: TRBV28
j_gene: TRBJ2-1
CDR3nt: TGTGCCAGCAGACTAAGCGGGAGCTCTCTTTCAAGTGAGCAGTTCTTC
CDR3aa: CASRLSGSSLSSEQFF

d_gene: TRBD2
abundance: .
v_gene: TRBV7-2
j_gene: TRBJ2-1
CDR3nt: TGTGCCAGCAGCCCAGAAGCGGGGAGCTCCTACAATGAGCAGTTCTTC
CDR3aa: CASSPEAGSSYNEQFF

d_gene: .
abundance: once
v_gene: TRBV30
j_gene: TRBJ2-1
CDR3nt: TGTGCCTGGAGTGGGACCTTAGGCTCCTACAATGAGCAGTTCTTC
CDR3aa: CAWSGTLGSYNEQFF

d_gene: TRBD1
abundance: .
v_gene: TRBV10-2
j_gene: TRBJ1-2
CDR3nt: TGCGCCAGCAGTGAACAGGGGGCGCAAGGCTACACCTTC
CDR3aa: CASSEQGAQGYTF

d_gene: TRBD1
abundance: .
v_gene: TRBV10-3
j_gene: TRBJ2-3
CDR3nt: TGTGCCACCGAGGGACAGGAGACAGATACGCAGTATTTT
CDR3aa: CATEGQETDTQYF

d_gene: .
abundance: .
v_gene: TRBV15
j_gene: TRBJ1-1
CDR3nt: TGTGCCACCAGCAGAGGCGTGGGTACCACTGAAGCTTTCTTT
CDR3aa: CATSRGVGTTEAFF

d_gene: .
abundance: once
v_gene: TRBV7-2
j_gene: TRBJ2-3
CDR3nt: TGTGCCAGCAGCTCACCGGGGAGAGCAGATACGCAGTATTTT
CDR3aa: CASSSPGRADTQYF

d_gene: .
abundance: .
v_gene: TRBV27
j_gene: TRBJ2-7
CDR3nt: TGTGCCAGCAGTTTACGGCAGTCTTCCTACGAGCAGTACTTC
CDR3aa: CASSLRQSSYEQYF

d_gene: .
abundance: .
v_gene: TRBV5-1
j_gene: TRBJ2-2
CDR3nt: TGCGCCAGCAGCTTTGGAGACGGAAGCACCGGGGAGCTGTTTTTT
CDR3aa: CASSFGDGSTGELFF